The clone carrying this TCR beta chain was recorded many times. Its antigen is not identified. Documented treatment: randomized to nivolumab then ipilimumab (arm A) or the reverse (arm B). Patients had received no earlier DNA-damaging chemotherapy. Only in-frame clones appear in the TCRdb table, and some are missing; sequencing was by immunoSEQ multiplex PCR. The sample includes about 37,000 clones, 30% to 40% of them seen just once. These data originate in a study of sequential checkpoint blockade in melanoma. Overall study context: DNA from around 90 pretreatment tumor samples underwent TCRβ immunosequencing.

The study's findings and limits: T-cell fraction and clonality followed PD-L1 and CD8+ counts, not mutational load.

CDR3 length: 15 residues. With 0 bases removed from V and 7 bases from J, the gap between germline ends came to 16 bases. Germline V lookup: CDR1 SGHNT, CDR2 YENEEA. The sample was tumor tissue (inferred from file names), taken from a patient given nivolumab and ipilimumab in sequence. The clonotype originates from a human donor with melanoma. The genes are TRBV11-3 and TRBJ2-7; TRBD2 is a possible D gene (5 bases). The CDR3 nucleotides are TGTGCCAGCAGCTTAGATTTGCGGGCTTCCGGGGAGCAGTACTTC. This translates into CASSLDLRASGEQYF.